This TCR beta chain originates from a study of T cell responses to AZD1222 COVID-19 vaccine. The study's findings and limits: Spike-specific TCR breadth and depth both grew after two AZD1222 doses. Clonal diversity may have been underestimated, and the donors were mostly white British, with more females than males.

Points on this clone: Its antigen is not known.

The assay was immunoSEQ multiplex PCR, and TCRdb's table has in-frame clones only and misses some. The sample holds 120,000 or so clones, roughly 87% seen once. There are 12 residues in the CDR3. Trimming took 1 base from V and 7 from J, leaving 5 bases between them. In germline, CDR1 is SGHTA, CDR2 FQGNSA. The material sequenced was peripheral blood, taken on day 0 of AZD1222 vaccination. The clonotype was recovered from an adult in good health. J is TRBJ2-4 and V is TRBV7-2; D remains unclear. CDR3 sequence (DNA): TGTGCCAGCAGCTTAGTGGGGAACATTCAGTACTTC. Translating it yields CASSLVGNIQYF.